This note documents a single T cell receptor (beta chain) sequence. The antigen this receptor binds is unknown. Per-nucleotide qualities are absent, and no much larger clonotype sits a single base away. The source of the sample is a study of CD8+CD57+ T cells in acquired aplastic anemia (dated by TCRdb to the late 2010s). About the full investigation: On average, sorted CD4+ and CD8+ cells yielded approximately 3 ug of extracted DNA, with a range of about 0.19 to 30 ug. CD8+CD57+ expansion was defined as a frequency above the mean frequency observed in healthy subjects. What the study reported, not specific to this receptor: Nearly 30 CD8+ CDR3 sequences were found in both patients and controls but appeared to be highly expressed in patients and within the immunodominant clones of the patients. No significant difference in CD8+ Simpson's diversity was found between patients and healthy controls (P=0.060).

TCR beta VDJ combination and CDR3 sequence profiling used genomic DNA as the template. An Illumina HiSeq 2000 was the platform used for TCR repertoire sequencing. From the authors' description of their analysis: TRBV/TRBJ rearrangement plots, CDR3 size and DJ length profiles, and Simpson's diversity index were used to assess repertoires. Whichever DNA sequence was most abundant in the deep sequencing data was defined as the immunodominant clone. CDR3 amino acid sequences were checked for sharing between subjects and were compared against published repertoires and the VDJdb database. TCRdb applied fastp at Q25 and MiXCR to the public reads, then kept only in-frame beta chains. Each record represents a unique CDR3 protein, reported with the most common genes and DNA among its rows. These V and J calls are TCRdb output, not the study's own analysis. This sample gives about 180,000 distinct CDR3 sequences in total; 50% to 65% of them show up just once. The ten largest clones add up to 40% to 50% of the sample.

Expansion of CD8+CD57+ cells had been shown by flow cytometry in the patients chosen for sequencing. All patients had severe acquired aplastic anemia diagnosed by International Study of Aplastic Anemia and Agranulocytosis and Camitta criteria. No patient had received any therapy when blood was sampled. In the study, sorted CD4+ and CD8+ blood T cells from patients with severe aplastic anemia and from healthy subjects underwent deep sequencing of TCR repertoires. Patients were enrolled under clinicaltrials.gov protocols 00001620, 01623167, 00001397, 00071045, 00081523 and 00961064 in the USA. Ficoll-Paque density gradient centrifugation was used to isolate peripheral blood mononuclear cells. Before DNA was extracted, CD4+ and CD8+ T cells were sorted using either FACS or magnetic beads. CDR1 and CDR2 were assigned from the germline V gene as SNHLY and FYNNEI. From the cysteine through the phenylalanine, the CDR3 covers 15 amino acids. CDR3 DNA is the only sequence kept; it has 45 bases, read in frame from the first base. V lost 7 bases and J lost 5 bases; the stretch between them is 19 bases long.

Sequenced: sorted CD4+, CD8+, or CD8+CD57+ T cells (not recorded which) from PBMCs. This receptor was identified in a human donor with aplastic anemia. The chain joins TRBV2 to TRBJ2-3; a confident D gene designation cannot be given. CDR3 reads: CASNQAGNRGDTQYF. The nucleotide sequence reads TGTGCCAGCAACCAGGCCGGAAACCGTGGAGATACGCAGTATTTT.